The 24 T cell receptor beta chains below all came from one sample that was sequenced in a study of cytomegalovirus exposure and HLA in healthy donors. The PCR was carried out with 60 Vbeta primers and 13 Jbeta primers. Assay used: immunoSEQ multiplex PCR; TCRdb lists only in-frame clones, some missing. The sample holds around 190,000 clones, roughly four fifths seen once. The sequenced material came from PBMCs. The receptors derive from a woman aged 30 to 39 in good health and CMV-seropositive.

V usage is TRBV6-7 and J usage is TRBJ2-1; the match to TRBD2 covers 13 bases. TRBV6-7 carries the ORF label, with uncertain function. The CDR3 loop spans 19 amino acids. V shed 2 bases and J 5 bases; nucleotides not matched to a gene: 12. CDR3 amino acids: CASSYVDWTSGSSHNEQFF. For the CDR3, the DNA is TGTGCCAGCAGTTACGTAGATTGGACTAGCGGGAGCAGCCACAATGAGCAGTTCTTC.

V gene TRBV5-8 combines with J gene TRBJ2-3, with 7 bases that match TRBD1. This CDR3 contains 14 residues. Germline loops: CDR1 SGHTS, CDR2 YDEGEE. After removal of 4 bases from V and 2 bases from J, the junction contained 4 bases not matched to a gene. CDR3 region: CASSMGQHTDTQYF. Here the CDR3 DNA reads TGTGCCAGCAGCATGGGACAGCACACAGATACGCAGTATTTT.

This clone showed up just a few times. V gene TRBV10-3 combines with J gene TRBJ2-7; TRBD1 might be the D (5 bases). Trimming removed 3 bases at V and 1 base at J, with 19 bases between. The germline gives CDR1 ENHRY, CDR2 SYGVKD. CDR3 length equals 17 residues. CDR3 in amino acids: CAISDLGRQSMSYEQYF. The CDR3 DNA sequence: TGTGCCATCAGTGACCTCGGACGACAGTCGATGTCCTACGAGCAGTACTTC.

The chain couples TRBV29-1 to TRBJ1-1, with TRBD1 as a possible D gene (5 bases). The ends were cut back, 6 bases at V and 3 bases at J, with 14 bases in the middle. This CDR3 contains 13 residues. Germline V gene sequence: CDR1 SQVTM, CDR2 ANQGSEA. The chain's CDR3 is CSVAGGRDTEAFF. As DNA, the CDR3 is TGCAGCGTGGCGGGGGGTCGGGACACTGAAGCTTTCTTT.

The chain recombines TRBV7-9 with TRBJ1-1; weak D call: TRBD1 (6 bases). Germline V gene data show CDR1 as SEHNR and CDR2 as FQNEAQ (reference sequence). V lost 3 bases and J lost 2, with 22 bases in between. The CDR3 length is 18 residues. CDR3 residues: CASSFSRTGLGGNTEAFF. As DNA, the CDR3 is TGTGCCAGCAGCTTTTCCCGAACAGGGCTAGGGGGAAACACTGAAGCTTTCTTT.

V usage is TRBV11-3 and J usage is TRBJ2-1; TRBD2 matches at 8 bases. With V trimmed by 1 base and J by 0 bases, 2 bases remained unmatched. Germline-derived CDR1 and CDR2 are SGHNT and YENEEA. The CDR3 runs to 16 residues. CDR3 sequence: CASSLAGGSSYNEQFF. CDR3 DNA sequence: TGTGCCAGCAGCTTAGCGGGGGGGAGCTCCTACAATGAGCAGTTCTTC.

Only one count was recorded for this clone. The chain combines TRBV5-4 with TRBJ2-3, with 7 bases that match TRBD2. J gave up 3 bases and V 4 bases, and 5 bases lay outside the gene matches. The germline gives CDR1 SGHNT, CDR2 YYREEE (reference sequence). This CDR3 comprises 14 residues. The CDR3 protein is CASSATSSTDTQYF. CDR3 DNA sequence: TGTGCCAGCAGCGCGACTAGCAGTACAGATACGCAGTATTTT.

Note on this clone: One end of the junction varies from germline; a read error may be responsible. The chain recombines TRBV7-9 with TRBJ1-1; TRBD1 matches at 7 bases. From germline, CDR1 is SEHNR and CDR2 FQNEAQ (reference sequence). This CDR3 region has 15 residues. The CDR3 sequence: CSSSSRDSLHTEAFF. Written as DNA, the CDR3 is TGTTCCAGCAGCTCCCGGGACAGTCTCCACACTGAAGCTTTCTTT.

The rearrangement joins TRBV27 to TRBJ1-2, with D possibly matching TRBD1 (6 bases). Trimming took off 6 bases at V and 3 bases at J, with 11 bases between the two ends. Germline values: CDR1 MNHEY, CDR2 SMNVEV (reference sequence). The CDR3 has 13 amino acids. The CDR3 region has the DNA TGTGCCAGCAGCCTACAGGGTTACTATGGCTACACCTTC. As protein: CASSLQGYYGYTF.

This clone was detected once. The chain combines TRBV7-6 with TRBJ2-6; TRBD1 matches at 9 bases. CDR1 SGHVS and CDR2 FNYEAQ come from the germline V gene. This CDR3 has 18 amino acids. The V gene end was trimmed by 1 base and the J gene end by 10 bases; junction bases not matched to a gene: 14. The CDR3 nucleotides are TGTGCCAGCAGCTTAGTCTTACGGGGACAGGGATTAGTAAACGTCCTGACTTTC. This encodes CASSLVLRGQGLVNVLTF.

The chain uses TRBV5-8 and TRBJ2-2, with 8 bases fitting TRBD1. V was pared by 4 bases and J by 3 bases, with 8 bases of the junction left unmatched. The CDR3 loop spans 16 amino acids. Germline CDR1 and CDR2: SGHTS and YDEGEE. CDR3 residues: CASSPNRGKDTGELFF. In DNA form, the CDR3 reads TGTGCCAGCAGCCCTAACAGGGGGAAGGACACCGGGGAGCTGTTTTTT. The entire variable domain, with the rest obtained from reference TRBV5-8 and TRBJ2-2, is as follows: EAGVTQSPTHLIKTRGQQATLRCSPISGHTSVYWYQQALGLGLQFLLWYDEGEERNRGNFPPRFSGRQFPNYSSELNVNALELEDSALYLCASSPNRGKDTGELFFGEGSRLTVL.

This chain connects TRBV2 to TRBJ2-5; TRBD2 is a possible D gene (6 bases). The DNA end lines up better with TRBJ2-7; the J call may be wrong. The germline CDR1 and CDR2 sequences are SNHLY and FYNNEI. The CDR3 consists of 14 residues. CDR3 nucleotides: TGTGCCAGCAGTCCGGGACTCATTACCTACGAGCAGTACTTC. This gives the protein CASSPGLITYEQYF.

V is TRBV27 and J is TRBJ2-1, with 7 bases fitting TRBD2. Trimming took 4 bases from V and 10 from J; bases not matched to a gene: 10. CDR1 and CDR2 from the germline V gene are MNHEY and SMNVEV (reference sequence). This CDR3 spans 14 amino acids. The chain's CDR3 is CASSSAGASREQFF. The CDR3 DNA reads as TGTGCCAGCAGTTCGGCGGGAGCCTCGAGAGAGCAGTTCTTC.

A few counts support this clone. This rearrangement joins TRBV6-1 to TRBJ2-7; 10 positions match TRBD2. Germline V gene data show CDR1 as MNHNS and CDR2 as SASEGT. The CDR3 has 13 amino acids. Trimming at V came to 8 bases and at J to 6 bases, leaving 7 bases not matched to a gene. As DNA, the CDR3 is TGTGCCAGCCGGCAGCGGGAGGGCCGCGAGCAGTACTTC. Protein product: CASRQREGREQYF.

Regarding this clone: The identical CDR3 is also encoded by other nucleotide sequences in the sample. The rearrangement links TRBV4-2 to TRBJ2-3; 8 positions agree with TRBD2. Germline V gene sequence: CDR1 LGHNA, CDR2 YNFKEQ. This CDR3 is 18 amino acids long. V trimming: 6 bases; J trimming: 3 bases; junction bases outside the gene matches: 17. In nucleotides, the CDR3 is TGTGCCAGCAGAGCAAGGCGAGCGGGAGCGTCGGGAACAGATACGCAGTATTTT. Translated, it gives CASRARRAGASGTDTQYF.

V and J are TRBV28 and TRBJ2-7; 7 bases map to TRBD1. This CDR3 has 14 amino acids. The V gene end was trimmed by 6 bases and the J gene end by 5 bases; junction bases not matched to a gene: 10. Germline CDR1 MDHEN, CDR2 SYDVKM. In nucleotides, the CDR3 is TGTGCCAGCAGGGGAGACAGGGAATATAACGAGCAGTACTTC. It translates to CASRGDREYNEQYF.

The chain links TRBV7-9 to TRBJ2-2; possible D gene TRBD1, 6 bases. Germline CDR1 SEHNR, CDR2 FQNEAQ (reference sequence). The CDR3 consists of 14 residues. The V gene lost 7 bases and the J gene lost 3 bases, with 12 bases spanning the gap. The CDR3 here is CASNQGRDTGELFF. CDR3 DNA: TGTGCCAGCAATCAGGGGCGCGACACCGGGGAGCTGTTTTTT.

The chain couples TRBV5-1 to TRBJ2-3; 8 bases line up with TRBD1. The CDR3 extends over 18 amino acids. CDR1 and CDR2 (germline): SGHRS, YFSETQ. After removal of 0 bases from V and 3 bases from J, the junction contained 12 bases not matched to a gene. This CDR3 is CASSLGMRTGRLTDTQYF. CDR3 nucleotides: TGCGCCAGCAGCTTGGGGATGAGGACAGGGAGGTTGACAGATACGCAGTATTTT.

This chain connects TRBV6-6 to TRBJ2-1; 8 positions agree with TRBD2. CDR3 size: 16 residues. The V segment lost 7 bases and the J segment 6 bases; nucleotides outside the gene matches: 14. The germline V gene encodes CDR1 MNHNY and CDR2 SVGAGI (reference sequence). This chain's CDR3 is CASTGRKRELSNEQFF. The DNA for the CDR3 is TGTGCCAGCACCGGTAGGAAGCGGGAGCTCTCCAATGAGCAGTTCTTC.

This clone showed up just a few times. V is TRBV28 and J is TRBJ1-1; D is uncertain. The germline V and J ends were trimmed by 8 bases and 1 base, with 14 bases remaining between them. Germline lookup yields CDR1 MDHEN and CDR2 SYDVKM. The CDR3 has 14 amino acids. The CDR3: CASSRGQKNTEAFF. DNA for the CDR3: TGTGCCAGCTCCCGTGGGCAGAAGAACACTGAAGCTTTCTTT.

The chain links TRBV18 to TRBJ2-3; TRBD1 matches at 7 bases. The CDR3 length is 15 residues. V was clipped by 3 bases and J by 2 bases; unmatched bases: 5. The germline gives CDR1 KGHSH, CDR2 LQKENI. The CDR3 bases are TGTGCCAGCTCACCTGGGACAGTCTACACAGATACGCAGTATTTT. Amino acid sequence: CASSPGTVYTDTQYF.

This clone was picked up one time. The chain combines TRBV4-2 with TRBJ2-7, with TRBD1 matching over 9 bases. The V gene's germline CDR1 is LGHNA and CDR2 YNFKEQ. The CDR3 sequence is 18 residues long. V lost 0 bases to trimming and J lost 3 bases; unmatched junction nucleotides: 12. The DNA for the CDR3 is TGTGCCAGCAGCCAAGATGGGAGTCTAGGGACAGGGCACTACGAGCAGTACTTC. This encodes CASSQDGSLGTGHYEQYF.

This chain uses TRBV9 with TRBJ2-3; TRBD2 might be the D (6 bases). The CDR3 consists of 16 residues. Germline V CDR1 and CDR2: SGDLS, YYNGEE. V lost 2 bases, J lost 0 bases, and 13 bases lay in between. Here the CDR3 reads CASSVAGGTSTDTQYF. The CDR3 nucleotides are TGTGCCAGCAGCGTTGCCGGCGGGACTAGCACAGATACGCAGTATTTT.

In this sample, this clone turned up once. V and J are TRBV7-8 and TRBJ2-2; a weak D match, TRBD1 (6 bases). CDR1 and CDR2 (germline): SGHVS, FQNEAQ. The CDR3 totals 16 residues. V lost 4 bases to trimming and J lost 5 bases, with 17 bases between them. The CDR3 region has the DNA TGTGCCAGCAGCTATTCGACAGGCCGAATTACCGGGGAGCTGTTTTTT. Residues: CASSYSTGRITGELFF.